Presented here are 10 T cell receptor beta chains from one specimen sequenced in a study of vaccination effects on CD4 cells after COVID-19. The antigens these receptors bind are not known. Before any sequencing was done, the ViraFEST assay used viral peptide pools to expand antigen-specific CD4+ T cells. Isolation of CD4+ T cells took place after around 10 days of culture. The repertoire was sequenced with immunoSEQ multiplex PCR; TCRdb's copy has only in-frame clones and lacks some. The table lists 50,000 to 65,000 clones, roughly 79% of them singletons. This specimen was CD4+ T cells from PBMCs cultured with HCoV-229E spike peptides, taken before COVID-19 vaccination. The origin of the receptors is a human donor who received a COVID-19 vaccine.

DNA of the CDR3: TGTGCCAGCAGTTTTTCACAGGGGACCCAGTACTTC. Protein: CASSFSQGTQYF. The chain couples TRBV6-6 to TRBJ2-5, with D possibly matching TRBD1 (6 bases). The CDR3 consists of 12 residues. CDR1 is MNHNY and CDR2 is SVGAGI in the germline V gene (reference sequence). V was clipped by 4 bases and J by 7 bases, with 10 bases between them.

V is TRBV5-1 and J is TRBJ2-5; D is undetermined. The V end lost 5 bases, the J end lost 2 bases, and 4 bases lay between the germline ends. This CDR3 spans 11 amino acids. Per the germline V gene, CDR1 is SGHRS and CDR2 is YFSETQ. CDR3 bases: TGCGCCAGCAGTAAACAAGAGACCCAGTACTTC. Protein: CASSKQETQYF.

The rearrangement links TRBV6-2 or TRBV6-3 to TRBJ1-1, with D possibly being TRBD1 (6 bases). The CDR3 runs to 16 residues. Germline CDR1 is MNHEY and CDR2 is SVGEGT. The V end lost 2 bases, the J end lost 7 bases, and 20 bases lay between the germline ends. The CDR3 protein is CASSYDPSGQYYEAFF. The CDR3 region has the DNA TGTGCCAGCAGTTACGACCCCAGCGGACAGTACTATGAAGCTTTCTTT.

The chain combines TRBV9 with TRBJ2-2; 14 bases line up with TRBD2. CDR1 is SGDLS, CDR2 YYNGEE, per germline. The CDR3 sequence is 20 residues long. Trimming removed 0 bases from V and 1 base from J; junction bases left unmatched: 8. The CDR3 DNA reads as TGTGCCAGCAGCGTAGAAGGGGGACTAGCGGGGGCGCTGAACACCGGGGAGCTGTTTTTT. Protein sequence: CASSVEGGLAGALNTGELFF.

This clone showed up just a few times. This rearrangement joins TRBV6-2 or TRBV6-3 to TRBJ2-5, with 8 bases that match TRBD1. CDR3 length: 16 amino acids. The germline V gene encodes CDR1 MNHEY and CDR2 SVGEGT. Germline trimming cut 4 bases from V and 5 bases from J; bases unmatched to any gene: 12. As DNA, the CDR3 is TGTGCCAGCAGTTCAGACAGGGGCCGGATCGGGGAGACCCAGTACTTC. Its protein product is CASSSDRGRIGETQYF.

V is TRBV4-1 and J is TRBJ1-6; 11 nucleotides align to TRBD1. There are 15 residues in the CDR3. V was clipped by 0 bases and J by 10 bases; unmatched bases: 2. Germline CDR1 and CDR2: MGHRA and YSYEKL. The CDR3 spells CASSQEGQGGSPLHF. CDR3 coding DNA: TGCGCCAGCAGCCAAGAGGGACAGGGGGGGTCACCCCTCCACTTT.

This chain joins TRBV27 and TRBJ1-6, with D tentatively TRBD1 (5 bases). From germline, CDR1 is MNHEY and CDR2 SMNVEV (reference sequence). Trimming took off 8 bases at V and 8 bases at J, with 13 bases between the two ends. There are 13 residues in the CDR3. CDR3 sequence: CASRPGGYSPLHF. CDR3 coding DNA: TGTGCCAGCCGGCCTGGGGGTTATTCACCCCTCCACTTT.

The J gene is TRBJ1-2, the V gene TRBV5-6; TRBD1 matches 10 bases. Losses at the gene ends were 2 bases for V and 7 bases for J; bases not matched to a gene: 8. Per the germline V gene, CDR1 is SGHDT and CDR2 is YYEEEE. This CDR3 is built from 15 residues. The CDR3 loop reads CASSFDRGHNSGYTF. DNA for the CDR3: TGTGCCAGCAGCTTCGACAGGGGGCATAATAGTGGCTACACCTTC.

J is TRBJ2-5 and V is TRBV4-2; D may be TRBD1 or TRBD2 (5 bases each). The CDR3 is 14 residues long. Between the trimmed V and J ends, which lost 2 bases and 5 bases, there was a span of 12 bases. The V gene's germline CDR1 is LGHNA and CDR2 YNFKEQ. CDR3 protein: CASSQRVREETQYF. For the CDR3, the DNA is TGTGCCAGCAGCCAACGCGTCAGGGAGGAGACCCAGTACTTC.

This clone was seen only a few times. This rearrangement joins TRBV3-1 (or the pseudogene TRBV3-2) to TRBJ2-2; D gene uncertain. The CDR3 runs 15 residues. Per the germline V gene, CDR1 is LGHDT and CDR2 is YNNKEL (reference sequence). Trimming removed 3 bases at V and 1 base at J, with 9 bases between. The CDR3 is CASSQGNWNTGELFF. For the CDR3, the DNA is TGTGCCAGCAGCCAGGGAAACTGGAACACCGGGGAGCTGTTTTTT.